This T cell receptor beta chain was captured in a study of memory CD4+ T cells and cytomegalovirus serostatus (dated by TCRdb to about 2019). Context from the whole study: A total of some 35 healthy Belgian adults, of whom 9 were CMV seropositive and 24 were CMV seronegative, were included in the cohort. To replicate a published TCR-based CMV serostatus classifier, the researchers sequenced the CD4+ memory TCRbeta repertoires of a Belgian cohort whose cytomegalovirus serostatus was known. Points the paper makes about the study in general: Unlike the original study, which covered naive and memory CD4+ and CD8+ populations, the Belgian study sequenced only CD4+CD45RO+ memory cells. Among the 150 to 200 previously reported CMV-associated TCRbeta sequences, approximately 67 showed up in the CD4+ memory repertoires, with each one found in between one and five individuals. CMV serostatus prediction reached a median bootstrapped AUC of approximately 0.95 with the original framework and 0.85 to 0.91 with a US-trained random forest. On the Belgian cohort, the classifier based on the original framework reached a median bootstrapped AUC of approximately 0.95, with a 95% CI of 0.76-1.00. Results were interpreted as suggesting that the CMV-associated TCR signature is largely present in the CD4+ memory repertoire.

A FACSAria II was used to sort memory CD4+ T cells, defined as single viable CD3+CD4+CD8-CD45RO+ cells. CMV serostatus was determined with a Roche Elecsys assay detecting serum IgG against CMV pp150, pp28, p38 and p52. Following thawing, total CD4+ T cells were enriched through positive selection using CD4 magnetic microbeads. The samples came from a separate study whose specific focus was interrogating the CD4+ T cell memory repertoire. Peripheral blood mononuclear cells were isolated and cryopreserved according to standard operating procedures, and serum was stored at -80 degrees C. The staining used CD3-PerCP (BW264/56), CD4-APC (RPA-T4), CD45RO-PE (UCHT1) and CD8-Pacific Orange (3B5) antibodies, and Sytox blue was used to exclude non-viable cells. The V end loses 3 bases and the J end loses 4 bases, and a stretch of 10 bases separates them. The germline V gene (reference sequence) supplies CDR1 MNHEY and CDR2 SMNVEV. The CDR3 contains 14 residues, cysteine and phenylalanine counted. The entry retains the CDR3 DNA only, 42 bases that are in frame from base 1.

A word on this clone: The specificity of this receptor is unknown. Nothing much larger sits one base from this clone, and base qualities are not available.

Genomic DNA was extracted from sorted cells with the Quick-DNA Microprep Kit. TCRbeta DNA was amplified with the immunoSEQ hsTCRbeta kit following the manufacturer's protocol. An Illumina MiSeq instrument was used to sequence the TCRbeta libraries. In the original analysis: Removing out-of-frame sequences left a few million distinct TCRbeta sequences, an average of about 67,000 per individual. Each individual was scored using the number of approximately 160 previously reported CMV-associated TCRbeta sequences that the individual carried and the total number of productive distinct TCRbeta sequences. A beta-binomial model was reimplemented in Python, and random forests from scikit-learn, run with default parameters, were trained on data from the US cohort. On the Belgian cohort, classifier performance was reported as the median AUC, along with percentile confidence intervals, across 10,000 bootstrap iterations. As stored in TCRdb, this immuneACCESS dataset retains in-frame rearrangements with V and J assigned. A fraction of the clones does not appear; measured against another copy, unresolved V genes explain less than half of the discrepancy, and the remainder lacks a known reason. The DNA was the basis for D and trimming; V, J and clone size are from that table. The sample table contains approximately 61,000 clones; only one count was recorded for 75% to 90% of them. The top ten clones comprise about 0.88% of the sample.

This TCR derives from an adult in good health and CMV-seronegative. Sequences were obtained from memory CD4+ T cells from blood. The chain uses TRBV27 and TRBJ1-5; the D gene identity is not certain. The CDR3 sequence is CASSLGSPNQPQHF. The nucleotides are TGTGCCAGCAGTTTGGGGTCCCCGAATCAGCCCCAGCATTTT.